The clone carrying this TCR beta chain was counted between two and nine times. Its specificity is unknown. TCRdb reanalysed the 5' RACE reads using MiXCR and keeps one entry per CDR3 protein. This sample has about 90,000 distinct CDR3 sequences; approximately 8.9% occur once, and the top ten carry 30% to 35%. The data were obtained in a study of CD8 T cells in ankylosing spondylitis. Findings and limits, study-wide: Earlier authors reported some of these motif variants in reactive arthritis synovial fluid and blood. In ankylosing spondylitis blood, a motif of roughly 8 highly homologous TCR beta variants appeared characteristic. Enrichment of disease-linked clones was reportedly significant in matched ankylosing spondylitis synovial fluid.

This CDR3 spans 17 amino acids. After removal of 0 bases from V and 6 bases from J, the junction contained 11 bases not matched to a gene. Germline V gives CDR1 LGHNA, CDR2 YNFKEQ. The chain employs TRBV4-2 and TRBJ1-5; 7 bases fit TRBD1. The sequenced sample consisted of blood, either unsorted or a sorted T cell fraction (not recorded which). The source is a male donor with ankylosing spondylitis. The CDR3 nucleotides read TGTGCCAGCAGCCAAGATGGGCCAGGGGGTGGCCGTCAGCCCCAGCATTTT. This codes for CASSQDGPGGGRQPQHF.